The 9 T cell receptor beta chains below come from one sample, sequenced in a study of follicular helper T cells after annual influenza vaccination. Time point given: 2014-2015 season, pre-vaccination. Here immunoSEQ multiplex PCR was the method, and the copy in TCRdb shows in-frame clones only, minus some. The profile shows around 13,000 clones, roughly 80% of them singletons. The sequencing used CXCR5- memory CD4+ T cells sorted from blood, collected on the day of influenza vaccination. The receptors were sampled from an adult who received the influenza vaccine.

This chain connects TRBV7-2 to TRBJ2-7; TRBD2 matches at 11 bases. V was pared by 4 bases and J by 2 bases, with 4 bases of the junction left unmatched. CDR1 is SGHTA, CDR2 FQGNSA, per germline. This CDR3 spans 15 amino acids. CDR3 residues: CASSSLAGGAYEQYF. The CDR3 nucleotides are TGTGCCAGCAGCTCTCTAGCGGGGGGTGCCTACGAGCAGTACTTC.

The chain is built from TRBV7-9 and TRBJ1-1; D not resolved. V was shortened by 4 bases and J by 1 base, with 10 bases between the two germline ends. The CDR3 extends over 14 amino acids. Germline lookup yields CDR1 SEHNR and CDR2 FQNEAQ (reference sequence). The CDR3 sequence is CASSSKAQNTEAFF. For the CDR3, the DNA is TGTGCCAGCAGCTCAAAAGCTCAGAACACTGAAGCTTTCTTT.

The CDR3 loop reads CASRPPQVNTEAFF. The DNA for the CDR3 is TGTGCCAGTAGACCACCTCAGGTGAACACTGAAGCTTTCTTT. This chain joins TRBV19 and TRBJ1-1, with unresolved D. Trimming took 6 bases from V and 0 from J, leaving 11 bases between them. This CDR3 is built from 14 residues. CDR1 and CDR2 (germline): LNHDA, SQIVND (reference sequence).

The rearrangement joins TRBV5-4 to TRBJ2-1; no clear D gene. V dropped 0 bases and J dropped 0 bases, with 7 bases sitting between them. Germline CDR1 and CDR2: SGHNT and YYREEE (reference sequence). The CDR3 contains 15 residues. CDR3 nucleotide sequence: TGTGCCAGCAGCTTGGTCTGGAGCTCCTACAATGAGCAGTTCTTC. Translation: CASSLVWSSYNEQFF. Full variable domain (rest looked up from reference TRBV5-4 and TRBJ2-1): ETGVTQSPTHLIKTRGQQVTLRCSSQSGHNTVSWYQQALGQGPQFIFQYYREEENGRGNFPPRFSGLQFPNYSSELNVNALELDDSALYLCASSLVWSSYNEQFFGPGTRLTVL.

This clone was detected a few times. This chain connects TRBV4-2 to TRBJ2-7; D gene uncertain. V was clipped by 0 bases and J by 2 bases, with 8 bases between them. Germline CDR1 is LGHNA and CDR2 is YNFKEQ. The CDR3 contains 14 residues. Written as DNA, the CDR3 is TGTGCCAGCAGCCAAGAAAGAGCAGCCTACGAGCAGTACTTC. Translated: CASSQERAAYEQYF.

The count of this clone is one. The CDR3 coding sequence is TGTGCCAGCAGCCAAGAGCCGGTGGGCAGGAACACCGGGGAGCTGTTTTTT. As protein: CASSQEPVGRNTGELFF. The chain recombines TRBV4-2 with TRBJ2-2; D gene ambiguous. Deletions cut 0 bases from V and 1 base from J, with 12 bases between. There are 17 residues in the CDR3. In germline, CDR1 is LGHNA, CDR2 YNFKEQ.

V and J are TRBV6-1 and TRBJ2-3; TRBD2 matches at 8 bases. The CDR3 has 14 residues. With 3 bases clipped from V and 5 bases from J, the junction kept 4 bases outside the gene matches. Per the germline V gene, CDR1 is MNHNS and CDR2 is SASEGT. CDR3 DNA sequence: TGTGCCAGCAGTGATAGCGGGGTGATAGATACGCAGTATTTT. This encodes CASSDSGVIDTQYF.

This clone was observed a single time. This chain links TRBV2 with TRBJ2-3; TRBD1 is a possible D gene (6 bases). CDR1 and CDR2 (germline): SNHLY, FYNNEI. Trimming took off 5 bases at V and 6 bases at J, with 15 bases between the two ends. The CDR3 sequence is 14 residues long. The CDR3 DNA follows: TGTGCCAGCAGTACCCAGGGGAAAGGGGATACGCAGTATTTT. It yields the protein CASSTQGKGDTQYF.

The chain couples TRBV15 to TRBJ2-7; perhaps TRBD1 as D (6 bases). This CDR3 is built from 15 residues. Trimming stripped 0 bases from V and 1 base from J, with 10 bases between. Germline CDR1 LNHNV, CDR2 YYDKDF (reference sequence). This CDR3 is CATSRDPGQSYEQYF. The CDR3 DNA reads as TGTGCCACCAGCAGAGATCCGGGACAATCCTACGAGCAGTACTTC. Complete variable domain (other parts from reference TRBV15 and TRBJ2-7): DAMVIQNPRYQVTQFGKPVTLSCSQTLNHNVMYWYQQKSSQAPKLLFHYYDKDFNNEADTPDNFQSRRPNTSFCFLDIRSPGLGDTAMYLCATSRDPGQSYEQYFGPGTRLTVT.